Presented here are 26 T cell receptor beta chains from one specimen sequenced in a study of human thymus T cells. The table came from immunoSEQ multiplex PCR; TCRdb's copy has only in-frame clones and leaves some out. Among under 150,000 clones listed, approximately 96% were seen once. Obtained as resections during corrective heart surgery, the thymus tissue was then studied. The sequenced material came from thymus tissue. The source of these receptors is a boy in the first two years of life with a congenital heart defect but otherwise immunologically healthy.

The chain is built from TRBV27 and TRBJ1-3, with D perhaps matching TRBD1 (5 bases). CDR1 and CDR2 from the germline V gene are MNHEY and SMNVEV (reference sequence). V shed 2 bases and J shed 8 bases, with 13 bases lying between them. The CDR3 length is 14 residues. Written as DNA, the CDR3 is TGTGCCAGCAGTTTAAGGGGACTCGGCCACACCATATATTTT. Translated, it gives CASSLRGLGHTIYF.

This clone was recorded only once. The chain couples TRBV6-5 to TRBJ2-5, with 9 bases identical to TRBD2. The CDR3 has 15 residues. In germline, CDR1 is MNHEY, CDR2 SVGAGI. V lost 2 bases to trimming and J lost 5 bases; unmatched junction nucleotides: 6. The CDR3 sequence is CASSYIGGGAETQYF. CDR3 bases: TGTGCCAGCAGTTACATCGGCGGGGGGGCTGAGACCCAGTACTTC.

V gene TRBV6-5 combines with J gene TRBJ2-3; D is undetermined. The CDR3 contains 14 residues. The germline V and J ends were trimmed by 5 bases and 0 bases, with 9 bases remaining between them. Germline V gene data show CDR1 as MNHEY and CDR2 as SVGAGI. The DNA of the CDR3 is TGTGCCAGCAGTCCCCCGACTAGCACAGATACGCAGTATTTT. It is translated as CASSPPTSTDTQYF.

This sequence joins TRBV27 and TRBJ2-5, with 15 nucleotides matching TRBD2. V lost 4 bases and J lost 4; bases outside the gene matches: 4. The CDR3 is 16 residues long. CDR1 MNHEY and CDR2 SMNVEV come from the germline V gene (reference sequence). The CDR3 coding sequence is TGTGCCAGCAGTTCCCCGGGACTAGCGGGGGGAGAGACCCAGTACTTC. Protein product: CASSSPGLAGGETQYF.

The chain couples TRBV21-1 to TRBJ2-3; the D call of TRBD2 is as the table states it, not checked on the DNA. TRBV21-1 is a listed pseudogene. The length of the CDR3 is 14 residues. CDR3: CASSPYYFTDTQYF. The DNA for the CDR3 is TGTGCCAGCAGCCCTTACTATTTCACAGATACGCAGTATTTT.

V gene TRBV7-2 combines with J gene TRBJ1-6; maybe TRBD1 (6 bases). This CDR3 has 16 residues. V lost 6 bases and J lost 10, with 22 bases in between. Looked up from germline, CDR1 is SGHTA and CDR2 is FQGNSA. CDR3 DNA: TGTGCCAGCAGAGGTGGGGGCACGCCGACGGGGTCACCCCTCCACTTT. It encodes CASRGGGTPTGSPLHF.

The chain has TRBV4-3 and TRBJ1-2; 10 nucleotides align to TRBD1. Germline V gives CDR1 LGHNA, CDR2 YSLEER. The length of the CDR3 is 16 residues. V lost 4 bases to trimming and J lost 7 bases; unmatched junction nucleotides: 12. The CDR3 nucleotides read TGCGCCAGCAGCCCGGGACAGGGGCCCTCCTATGGTGGCTACACCTTC. It specifies CASSPGQGPSYGGYTF.

V is TRBV15 and J is TRBJ2-4; TRBD1 is a possible D gene (5 bases). The CDR3 spans 17 residues. In germline, CDR1 is LNHNV, CDR2 YYDKDF (reference sequence). V lost 6 bases, J lost 0 bases, and 18 bases lay in between. The DNA for the CDR3 is TGTGCCACCAGAAAGGCTGGGGCAGGATTAGCCAAAAACATTCAGTACTTC. Protein sequence: CATRKAGAGLAKNIQYF.

CDR3 DNA: TGTGCCAGCAGCCCGGACAGGGGGCGCTACAATGAGCAGTTCTTC. It translates to CASSPDRGRYNEQFF. J is TRBJ2-1 and V is TRBV28; 11 nucleotides align to TRBD1. Trimming cost V 6 bases and J 3 bases; bases outside gene matches: 4. This CDR3 spans 15 amino acids. Germline-derived CDR1 and CDR2 are MDHEN and SYDVKM.

This sequence joins TRBV7-8 and TRBJ2-7, with D perhaps matching TRBD1 or TRBD2 (6 bases each). This CDR3 comprises 13 residues. CDR1 and CDR2 (germline): SGHVS, FQNEAQ. V lost 5 bases to trimming and J lost 6 bases, with 14 bases between them. The CDR3 loop reads CASSLGGSGEQYF. The CDR3 DNA reads TGTGCCAGCAGCCTAGGGGGGAGCGGCGAGCAGTACTTC.

In this sample, this clone turned up once. The rearrangement joins TRBV5-4 to TRBJ2-5; a weak D match, TRBD1 (6 bases). Trimming took off 2 bases at V and 0 bases at J, with 8 bases between the two ends. Germline CDR1 SGHNT, CDR2 YYREEE (reference sequence). The CDR3 is made up of 14 amino acids. The DNA of the CDR3 is TGTGCCAGCAGCTTCCGGGACAACCAAGAGACCCAGTACTTC. It specifies CASSFRDNQETQYF.

The chain recombines TRBV6-1 with TRBJ2-3, with D possibly being TRBD1 (5 bases). From germline, CDR1 is MNHNS and CDR2 SASEGT. This CDR3 spans 13 amino acids. V was pared by 4 bases and J by 0 bases, with 5 bases between. CDR3 in DNA: TGTGCCAGCAGTGGACAGAGCACAGATACGCAGTATTTT. Residues: CASSGQSTDTQYF.

The table lists this clone with a count of one. This chain uses TRBV6-5 with TRBJ2-3; D not certain. Germline V CDR1 and CDR2: MNHEY, SVGAGI. The CDR3 has 13 residues. V was clipped by 0 bases and J by 0 bases, with 1 base between them. CDR3 nucleotide sequence: TGTGCCAGCAGTTACTCTAGCACAGATACGCAGTATTTT. Its protein product is CASSYSSTDTQYF.

The chain carries TRBV5-1 and TRBJ2-3; 9 bases are a match to TRBD2. The CDR3 is made up of 18 amino acids. Losses at the gene ends were 3 bases for V and 4 bases for J; bases not matched to a gene: 15. The germline V gene encodes CDR1 SGHRS and CDR2 YFSETQ. As DNA, the CDR3 is TGCGCCAGCAGCTCCCCAGGGTGGCGCGGGGGGGTCTCAGATACGCAGTATTTT. This sequence encodes CASSSPGWRGGVSDTQYF.

The genes are TRBV14 and TRBJ2-3, with D tentatively TRBD2 (7 bases). Germline CDR1 is SGHDN and CDR2 is FVKESK. The CDR3 extends over 18 amino acids. Trimming stripped 2 bases from V and 0 bases from J, with 18 bases between. Here the CDR3 DNA reads TGTGCCAGCAGCCAAAAGGGGGAGTCTAGCGGTAGCACAGATACGCAGTATTTT. It specifies CASSQKGESSGSTDTQYF.

The chain carries TRBV7-2 and TRBJ1-5; D call uncertain. The CDR3 loop spans 13 amino acids. The V end lost 3 bases, the J end lost 4 bases, and 7 bases lay between the germline ends. Per the germline V gene, CDR1 is SGHTA and CDR2 is FQGNSA. CDR3 residues: CASSFGLNQPQHF. CDR3 DNA sequence: TGTGCCAGCAGCTTCGGGCTTAATCAGCCCCAGCATTTT. The full variable domain, rest sourced from reference TRBV7-2 and TRBJ1-5, is GAGVSQSPSNKVTEKGKDVELRCDPISGHTALYWYRQSLGQGLEFLIYFQGNSAPDKSGLPSDRFSAERTGGSVSTLTIQRTQQEDSAVYLCASSFGLNQPQHFGDGTRLSIL.

J is TRBJ2-1 and V is TRBV4-1, with TRBD1 matching 8 bases. The length of the CDR3 is 17 residues. The germline V gene has CDR1 MGHRA and CDR2 YSYEKL. V trimming: 0 bases; J trimming: 4 bases; junction bases outside the gene matches: 8. Here the CDR3 DNA reads TGCGCCAGCAGCCAAGATCGAGGACAGGGATTGTACAATGAGCAGTTCTTC. Translated, it gives CASSQDRGQGLYNEQFF.

The CDR3 DNA reads TGTGCCAGTAGTATAGTTTCAGGGGGCGCGGGGCAGCCCCAGCATTTT. It is translated as CASSIVSGGAGQPQHF. This chain uses TRBV19 with TRBJ1-5; 8 bases line up with TRBD1. The CDR3 is 16 amino acids. With V trimmed by 1 base and J by 7 bases, 9 bases remained unmatched. Per the germline V gene, CDR1 is LNHDA and CDR2 is SQIVND (reference sequence).

The genes are TRBV5-6 and TRBJ2-7; no clear D gene. V lost 1 base and J lost 0, with 14 bases in between. Germline values: CDR1 SGHDT, CDR2 YYEEEE. The CDR3 is 16 residues long. The CDR3 protein is CASSLIIGVSSYEQYF. The CDR3 region has the DNA TGTGCCAGCAGCTTGATCATCGGCGTTAGCTCCTACGAGCAGTACTTC.

The genes are TRBV28 and TRBJ2-2, with D unresolved. Between the trimmed V and J ends, which lost 8 bases and 2 bases, there was a span of 9 bases. The CDR3 extends over 13 amino acids. The germline gives CDR1 MDHEN, CDR2 SYDVKM. CDR3 nucleotides: TGTGCCAGCTCGAACGGAAACACCGGGGAGCTGTTTTTT. Residues: CASSNGNTGELFF. Together with reference TRBV28 and TRBJ2-2, the CDR3 gives the full variable domain: DVKVTQSSRYLVKRTGEKVFLECVQDMDHENMFWYRQDPGLGLRLIYFSYDVKMKEKGDIPEGYSVSREKKERFSLILESASTNQTSMYLCASSNGNTGELFFGEGSRLTVL.

The chain links TRBV7-9 to TRBJ2-7, with 7 bases identical to TRBD1. The length of the CDR3 is 16 residues. The V and J ends lost 4 bases and 3 bases, in that order; junction bases with no gene match: 12. Germline V gene lookup returns CDR1 SEHNR and CDR2 FQNEAQ (reference sequence). CDR3 bases: TGTGCCAGCAGCTCCTACCGGACAGGAAAAGACTACGAGCAGTACTTC. Amino acids: CASSSYRTGKDYEQYF.

The chain is built from TRBV4-1 and TRBJ2-3; 9 nucleotides line up with TRBD2. The CDR3 runs to 17 residues. The ends lost 1 base at V and 3 bases at J; junction bases unmatched: 8. CDR1 is MGHRA, CDR2 YSYEKL, per germline. CDR3 DNA sequence: TGCGCCAGCAGCCAAGGATCAGCGGGGGGCCTGACAGATACGCAGTATTTT. This codes for CASSQGSAGGLTDTQYF.

The chain is built from TRBV30 and TRBJ2-5, with 10 bases aligning to TRBD2. Trimming cost V 3 bases and J 2 bases; bases outside gene matches: 12. The CDR3 has 17 amino acids. CDR1 is GTSNPN and CDR2 is SVGIG in the germline V gene (reference sequence). The CDR3 loop is CAWSPRLSGGAQETQYF. As DNA, the CDR3 is TGTGCCTGGAGCCCCAGGTTGAGCGGGGGGGCACAAGAGACCCAGTACTTC.

This clone occurred a few times. The chain uses TRBV19 and TRBJ2-7; 11 nucleotides match TRBD2. Trimming removed 5 bases from V and 5 bases from J; junction bases left unmatched: 5. Germline CDR1 and CDR2: LNHDA and SQIVND (reference sequence). The CDR3 sequence is 14 residues long. CDR3 sequence: CASSEGLAVNEQYF. The CDR3 DNA reads TGTGCCAGTAGTGAGGGACTAGCGGTCAACGAGCAGTACTTC.

V is TRBV5-8 and J is TRBJ2-7, with D perhaps TRBD2 (5 bases). Germline V CDR1 and CDR2: SGHTS, YDEGEE. The V end was cut by 2 bases, the J end by 7 bases, with 10 bases between. The CDR3 is 12 residues long. The CDR3 region is CASSFSGGEQYF. CDR3 DNA sequence: TGTGCCAGCAGCTTCTCAGGAGGAGAGCAGTACTTC. The complete variable domain, with remaining parts taken from reference TRBV5-8 and TRBJ2-7, reads EAGVTQSPTHLIKTRGQQATLRCSPISGHTSVYWYQQALGLGLQFLLWYDEGEERNRGNFPPRFSGRQFPNYSSELNVNALELEDSALYLCASSFSGGEQYFGPGTRLTVT.

The rearrangement uses TRBV14 and TRBJ1-2; D may be TRBD1 (5 bases). V shed 8 bases and J shed 8 bases, with 15 bases lying between them. The V gene's germline CDR1 is SGHDN and CDR2 FVKESK. The CDR3 spans 12 residues. Here the CDR3 reads CASGGTDVGYTF. DNA of the CDR3: TGTGCCAGCGGGGGGACGGACGTGGGCTACACCTTC.